This T cell receptor beta chain is drawn from a study of T cells expressing NK-cell markers. As for the study in general: Beta-chain profiling covered CD3+CD56+NKG2C+, CD3+CD56+NKG2C- and CD3+CD56-NKG2C+ sorted subsets. HCMV seropositivity marked seven of the eight sequenced donors; one was seronegative.

TCRdb processed the 5' RACE reads again and assigns one entry to each CDR3 protein, with no DNA. The table counts 300,000 to 450,000 distinct CDR3 sequences; 5% to 5.5% lies in the top ten. This TCR derives from a man aged 18 to 69 in good health. Sequenced material: blood T cells: a sorted CD56 or NKG2C T cell subset, CD4+ or CD8+ T cells, or bulk PBMC T cells (not recorded which).

CDR3 sequence: CSASRGTGDTDTQYF. The chain is built from TRBV20-1 and TRBJ2-3; there is no DNA to check the TCRdb D call of TRBD1. This CDR3 has 15 amino acids. CDR1 is DFQATT, CDR2 SNEGSKA, per germline (reference sequence).